The table lists the clone carrying this T cell receptor (beta chain) with a few counts. The data are from a study of T cells after yellow fever vaccination. TCRdb called the 5' RACE reads again in MiXCR, with one record for every CDR3 protein. The data show roughly 150,000 distinct CDR3 sequences, with 6.6% seen just once and under 0.7% held by the top ten. The receptor was derived from a man aged 25 to 40 who received the YFV17D yellow fever vaccine. Material: CD4+ T cells sorted from PBMCs, obtained 10 days after the yellow fever booster vaccination.

The CDR3 bases are TGTGCCAGCACCCCGCCCCGGGGAACCTCCTACGAGCAGTACTTC. Its translation is CASTPPRGTSYEQYF. The chain couples TRBV5-5 to TRBJ2-7; D may be TRBD2 (5 bases). Looked up from germline, CDR1 is SGHKS and CDR2 is YYEKEE (reference sequence). The CDR3 has 15 amino acids. Trimming removed 6 bases from V and 0 bases from J, with 16 bases in between. Complete variable domain (other parts from reference TRBV5-5 and TRBJ2-7): DAGVTQSPTHLIKTRGQQVTLRCSPISGHKSVSWYQQVLGQGPQFIFQYYEKEERGRGNFPDRFSARQFPNYSSELNVNALLLGDSALYLCASTPPRGTSYEQYFGPGTRLTVT.